The clone carrying this T cell receptor beta chain was recorded many times. What it binds is not known. The data are from a study of blood T cells in healthy people across ages. Study-level points and caveats: Lack of knowledge of donor CMV status possibly confounded expanded clonotype changes. A roughly linear age-dependent decrease characterized TCR beta diversity per million T cells.

PCR was performed a second time for about 6 to 12 cycles using a sample-barcoded 5' primer and a J-beta primer mix. MiXCR was run by TCRdb on the 5' RACE reads, yielding one entry per CDR3 protein. The table records 870,000 or so distinct CDR3 sequences, roughly 26% of them present only once. CDR3 size: 14 residues. Per germline, CDR1 GTSNPN and CDR2 SVGIG (reference sequence). The V segment lost 2 bases and the J segment 7 bases; nucleotides outside the gene matches: 6. The study recruited healthy Caucasian donors from Russia who were aged about 6 to 90. The sequence derives from a woman older than 75 in good health. The specimen was blood. V usage is TRBV30 and J usage is TRBJ2-1, with 9 bases aligning to TRBD2. CDR3 bases: TGTGCCTGGAGTCGCGGGGGGGCTTCGAATGAGCAGTTCTTC. Its protein is CAWSRGGASNEQFF.